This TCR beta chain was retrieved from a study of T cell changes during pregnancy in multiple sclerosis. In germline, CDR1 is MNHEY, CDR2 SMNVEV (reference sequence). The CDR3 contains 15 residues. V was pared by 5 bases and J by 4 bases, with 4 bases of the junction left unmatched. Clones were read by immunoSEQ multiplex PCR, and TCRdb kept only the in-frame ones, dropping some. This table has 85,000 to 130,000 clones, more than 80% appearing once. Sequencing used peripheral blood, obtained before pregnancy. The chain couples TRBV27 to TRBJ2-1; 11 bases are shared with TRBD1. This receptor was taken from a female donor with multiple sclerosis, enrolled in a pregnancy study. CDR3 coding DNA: TGTGCCAGCAGTCTCCGGGACAGGGGGTACAATGAGCAGTTCTTC. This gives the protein CASSLRDRGYNEQFF.